The 30 T cell receptor beta chains below come from one sample, sequenced in a study of CD8 T cells in Susac syndrome. When the RNA was reverse transcribed, random hexamers were used with an input of roughly 0.45 to 1 ug. Each CDR3 protein is one row after TCRdb ran MiXCR on the immunoSEQ multiplex PCR reads. This table holds about 130,000 distinct CDR3 sequences, 90% to 95% found once. Sequenced material: CD8+ T cells from PBMCs. These receptor sequences come from a human donor with multiple sclerosis.

The chain is built from TRBV2 and TRBJ1-5; D call uncertain. CDR3 length: 13 residues. The V and J ends lost 2 bases and 2 bases respectively, with 4 bases between them. Germline V gene sequence: CDR1 SNHLY, CDR2 FYNNEI. Here the CDR3 reads CASSEQGNQPQHF. Here the CDR3 DNA reads TGTGCCAGCAGTGAACAGGGCAATCAGCCCCAGCATTTT.

The chain joins TRBV27 to TRBJ1-5, with a weak D call TRBD1 (5 bases). The CDR3 is made up of 14 amino acids. V was cut by 4 bases and J by 7 bases, with 14 bases left in between. Germline CDR1 and CDR2: MNHEY and SMNVEV (reference sequence). CDR3 region: CASSSRGAGQPQHF. CDR3 DNA sequence: TGTGCCAGCAGTTCCCGAGGGGCGGGGCAGCCCCAGCATTTT.

The chain recombines TRBV4-3 with TRBJ2-2; 9 nucleotides match TRBD1. This CDR3 has 16 residues. Per the germline V gene, CDR1 is LGHNA and CDR2 is YSLEER. The V segment lost 5 bases and the J segment 6 bases; nucleotides outside the gene matches: 10. CDR3 nucleotide sequence: TGCGCCAGCAGCGACCTCTGGACAGGGGCGGCCGGGGAGCTGTTTTTT. Translating it yields CASSDLWTGAAGELFF.

The V and J genes are TRBV29-1 and TRBJ2-2; no clear D gene. The CDR3 has 13 amino acids. With 3 bases removed from V and 3 bases from J, the gap between germline ends came to 8 bases. The germline V gene encodes CDR1 SQVTM and CDR2 ANQGSEA. The DNA for the CDR3 is TGCAGCGTTGATTACCTTGACACCGGGGAGCTGTTTTTT. Residues: CSVDYLDTGELFF.

J is TRBJ2-1 and V is TRBV4-3; D unresolved. The CDR3 runs to 15 residues. Germline CDR1 reads LGHNA; CDR2 reads YSLEER. The germline V and J ends were trimmed by 0 bases and 2 bases, with 8 bases remaining between them. The CDR3: CASSQEYMAYNEQFF. In DNA, the CDR3 is TGCGCCAGCAGCCAAGAATATATGGCCTACAATGAGCAGTTCTTC.

The CDR3 nucleotides are TGCGCCAGCAGCCCCTCGGTAAGGTACGAGCAGTACTTC. Translated, it gives CASSPSVRYEQYF. This rearrangement joins TRBV4-1 to TRBJ2-7; D not certain. Germline CDR1 MGHRA, CDR2 YSYEKL. V dropped 4 bases and J dropped 4 bases, with 11 bases sitting between them. This CDR3 comprises 13 residues.

This chain joins TRBV6-2 or TRBV6-3 and TRBJ2-7; no reliable D call. Germline V gene lookup returns CDR1 MNHEY and CDR2 SVGEGT. The CDR3 runs 12 residues. The ends were cut back, 4 bases at V and 4 bases at J, with 8 bases in the middle. DNA of the CDR3: TGTGCCAGCAGTTTAAACCCTTACGAGCAGTACTTC. This encodes CASSLNPYEQYF.

This chain links TRBV7-2 with TRBJ2-7, with 11 bases identical to TRBD2. V lost 4 bases, J lost 5 bases, and 7 bases stayed unmatched. This CDR3 is 15 amino acids long. The germline gives CDR1 SGHTA, CDR2 FQGNSA. As DNA, the CDR3 is TGTGCCAGCAGCTACGTAGCGGGAGGGCCCCACGAGCAGTACTTC. Its protein product is CASSYVAGGPHEQYF.

The chain joins TRBV7-6 to TRBJ2-7, with 7 bases identical to TRBD1. The CDR3 loop spans 14 amino acids. Per the germline V gene, CDR1 is SGHVS and CDR2 is FNYEAQ. The J segment lost 2 bases and the V segment lost 5 bases, leaving 6 bases of the junction unmatched. The CDR3 protein is CASSTAGTAYEQYF. The CDR3 nucleotides read TGTGCCAGCAGCACCGCCGGGACAGCCTACGAGCAGTACTTC.

V gene TRBV28 combines with J gene TRBJ2-3; D call uncertain. Germline-derived CDR1 and CDR2 are MDHEN and SYDVKM. Trimming removed 5 bases at V and 4 bases at J, with 16 bases between. The CDR3 loop spans 15 amino acids. Written as DNA, the CDR3 is TGTGCCAGCAGTCCCCCCCGCGGCGGAGCAGATACGCAGTATTTT. It translates to CASSPPRGGADTQYF.

The gene calls are TRBV6-2 or TRBV6-3 and TRBJ2-2, with D perhaps matching TRBD1 (5 bases). V gave up 0 bases and J gave up 6 bases, with 11 bases separating them. The CDR3 totals 15 residues. Per germline, CDR1 MNHEY and CDR2 SVGEGT. The CDR3 DNA is TGTGCCAGCAGTTACTCGGAACAGGTCCCCGGGGAGCTGTTTTTT. The encoded protein is CASSYSEQVPGELFF.

This clonotype was recorded once. The rearrangement joins TRBV6-5 to TRBJ1-6, with D unresolved. The CDR3 is 13 amino acids. The germline V and J ends were trimmed by 2 bases and 5 bases, with 4 bases remaining between them. Germline V gene lookup returns CDR1 MNHEY and CDR2 SVGAGI. The CDR3 region is CASSYRDNSPLHF. The CDR3 DNA sequence: TGTGCCAGCAGTTACAGAGATAATTCACCCCTCCACTTT.

V and J are TRBV30 and TRBJ2-7; 11 bases match TRBD1. V lost 4 bases to trimming and J lost 3 bases; unmatched junction nucleotides: 8. Per the germline V gene, CDR1 is GTSNPN and CDR2 is SVGIG (reference sequence). There are 15 residues in the CDR3. The CDR3 DNA reads as TGTGCCTGGAATCCGGGGACAGGGGGAAGCTACGAGCAGTACTTC. It specifies CAWNPGTGGSYEQYF.

V is TRBV27 and J is TRBJ2-7, with D possibly TRBD2 on 6 matching bases. This CDR3 region has 14 residues. The germline V gene encodes CDR1 MNHEY and CDR2 SMNVEV (reference sequence). Between the trimmed V and J ends, which lost 1 base and 1 base, there was a span of 8 bases. CDR3 region: CASSLWGTSYEQYF. The CDR3 DNA is TGTGCCAGCAGTTTATGGGGGACTTCCTACGAGCAGTACTTC.

In its sample, this clonotype was seen a few times. This chain links TRBV6-1 with TRBJ1-1, with D possibly being TRBD1 (6 bases). The V and J ends lost 5 bases and 4 bases respectively, with 11 bases between them. The CDR3 contains 13 residues. The V gene's germline CDR1 is MNHNS and CDR2 SASEGT. The CDR3 DNA reads TGTGCCAGCAGTTTTACAGGGACCACTGAAGCTTTCTTT. It encodes CASSFTGTTEAFF.

This chain links TRBV12-3 or TRBV12-4 with TRBJ1-2, with D maybe TRBD1 (5 bases). The CDR3 covers 16 residues. Trimming left V 3 bases short and J 8 bases short, with 22 bases between. Here the CDR3 reads CASSFALSVFQGGYTF. In nucleotides, the CDR3 is TGTGCCAGCAGTTTCGCCTTGTCCGTTTTCCAGGGAGGCTACACCTTC.

The V gene is TRBV7-9, the J gene TRBJ2-1, with 8 bases lining up with TRBD1. Germline values: CDR1 SEHNR, CDR2 FQNEAQ (reference sequence). The CDR3 contains 14 residues. The J segment lost 1 base and the V segment lost 6 bases, leaving 2 bases of the junction unmatched. CDR3 residues: CASSRQGSYNEQFF. CDR3 coding DNA: TGTGCCAGCAGTAGACAGGGGTCCTACAATGAGCAGTTCTTC.

V is TRBV25-1 and J is TRBJ1-1; D is undetermined. Germline lookup yields CDR1 MGHDK and CDR2 SYGVNS. The V end was cut by 2 bases, the J end by 4 bases, with 8 bases between. This CDR3 region has 13 residues. Here the CDR3 reads CASSEVGTTEAFF. The CDR3 nucleotides read TGTGCCAGCAGTGAAGTGGGTACCACTGAAGCTTTCTTT.

CDR3 loop: CASSLDPAGELFF. The DNA for the CDR3 is TGTGCCAGCAGCTTAGATCCGGCCGGGGAGCTGTTTTTT. The gene calls are TRBV11-2 and TRBJ2-2; D is uncertain. This CDR3 is 13 amino acids long. Germline V gives CDR1 SGHAT, CDR2 FQNNGV. V lost 0 bases and J lost 6, with 5 bases in between.

This clonotype was recorded once. The rearrangement links TRBV12-3 or TRBV12-4 to TRBJ2-3; no clear D gene. The V gene lost 4 bases and the J gene lost 11 bases, with 13 bases spanning the gap. CDR3 length: 12 amino acids. Here the CDR3 reads CASSSSGPGQYF. The CDR3 DNA sequence: TGTGCCAGCAGTTCCTCCGGTCCGGGGCAGTATTTT.

The V and J genes are TRBV4-1 and TRBJ2-1; 9 bases agree with TRBD2. The V gene's germline CDR1 is MGHRA and CDR2 YSYEKL. J was trimmed by 4 bases and V by 0 bases; bases with no gene match: 4. This CDR3 is built from 16 residues. The chain's CDR3 is CASSQERREGYNEQFF. CDR3 DNA sequence: TGCGCCAGCAGCCAAGAACGGCGGGAGGGATACAATGAGCAGTTCTTC.

The rearrangement links TRBV4-1 to TRBJ2-3; unclear D gene. The CDR3 extends over 13 amino acids. V gave up 0 bases and J gave up 5 bases, with 6 bases separating them. The V gene's germline CDR1 is MGHRA and CDR2 YSYEKL. The CDR3 reads CASSQESEDTQYF. The CDR3 DNA follows: TGCGCCAGCAGCCAAGAGAGTGAAGATACGCAGTATTTT.

The rearrangement links TRBV28 to TRBJ2-6; 9 positions match TRBD1. The CDR3 consists of 19 residues. Germline CDR1 and CDR2: MDHEN and SYDVKM. V lost 5 bases to trimming and J lost 2 bases; unmatched junction nucleotides: 13. This CDR3 is CASSRSSRTGAAGANVLTF. DNA for the CDR3: TGTGCCAGCAGTCGGTCCTCCAGGACAGGGGCGGCTGGGGCCAACGTCCTGACTTTC.

The chain has TRBV28 and TRBJ1-2, with D perhaps matching TRBD1 (6 bases). There are 15 residues in the CDR3. V was trimmed by 6 bases and J by 1 base, leaving 15 bases between them. The V gene's germline CDR1 is MDHEN and CDR2 SYDVKM. CDR3 nucleotides: TGTGCCAGCAGCCTAGGACAGCCGTTTAACTATGGCTACACCTTC. It codes for CASSLGQPFNYGYTF.

This rearrangement joins TRBV18 to TRBJ2-4; maybe TRBD2 (6 bases). Trimming took off 2 bases at V and 7 bases at J, with 12 bases between the two ends. The V gene's germline CDR1 is KGHSH and CDR2 LQKENI. This CDR3 has 14 residues. CDR3 nucleotides: TGTGCCAGCTCACCAATGGGTGGAGGGAACATTCAGTACTTC. The encoded protein is CASSPMGGGNIQYF.

This rearrangement joins TRBV7-8 to TRBJ2-7, with D uncertain. V was trimmed by 5 bases and J by 2 bases, leaving 19 bases between them. CDR1 is SGHVS and CDR2 is FQNEAQ in the germline V gene. The length of the CDR3 is 16 residues. The CDR3 here is CASSPSTQTGPYEQYF. The CDR3 DNA reads as TGTGCCAGCAGCCCTTCAACACAAACTGGGCCCTACGAGCAGTACTTC.

This clonotype was detected only a few times. V is TRBV2 and J is TRBJ2-2; D is ambiguous. Trimming shortened V by 2 bases and J by 1 base, and 8 bases separated the two germline ends. CDR3 size: 15 residues. Germline loops: CDR1 SNHLY, CDR2 FYNNEI. CDR3 DNA: TGTGCCAGCAGTGAACAAGTATTGAACACCGGGGAGCTGTTTTTT. Amino acids: CASSEQVLNTGELFF.

V is TRBV27 and J is TRBJ2-2; D uncertain. V was clipped by 5 bases and J by 1 base, with 5 bases between them. CDR3 length: 13 residues. Germline loops: CDR1 MNHEY, CDR2 SMNVEV (reference sequence). CDR3 sequence (DNA): TGTGCCAGCAGTGACGTGAACACCGGGGAGCTGTTTTTT. Protein product: CASSDVNTGELFF.

This chain uses TRBV28 with TRBJ2-2; weak D call: TRBD2 (5 bases). With 6 bases removed from V and 1 base from J, the gap between germline ends came to 12 bases. Germline-derived CDR1 and CDR2 are MDHEN and SYDVKM. The CDR3 is 15 residues long. CDR3 coding DNA: TGTGCCAGCAGCCAACCCGGAGGGAACACCGGGGAGCTGTTTTTT. Protein product: CASSQPGGNTGELFF. Complete variable domain (other parts from reference TRBV28 and TRBJ2-2): DVKVTQSSRYLVKRTGEKVFLECVQDMDHENMFWYRQDPGLGLRLIYFSYDVKMKEKGDIPEGYSVSREKKERFSLILESASTNQTSMYLCASSQPGGNTGELFFGEGSRLTVL.

The rearrangement uses TRBV29-1 and TRBJ1-2, with TRBD1 matching over 7 bases. The CDR3 runs to 12 residues. Germline CDR1 SQVTM, CDR2 ANQGSEA. J was trimmed by 2 bases and V by 6 bases; bases with no gene match: 3. CDR3 protein: CSVGDRNYGYTF. Here the CDR3 DNA reads TGCAGCGTAGGGGACAGAAACTATGGCTACACCTTC.